This passage covers 18 T cell receptor beta chains from one sample sequenced in a study of CD8 T cells in ankylosing spondylitis. The study, taken as a whole, reports: Ankylosing spondylitis blood seemed to carry a telltale TCR beta motif made of under ten highly homologous variants.

Using its own MiXCR run on the 5' RACE reads, TCRdb lists one record per CDR3 protein. Altogether roughly 440,000 distinct CDR3 sequences are present, about a sixth being singletons, with the ten largest covering about 0.94%. Their antigen targets remain unknown. Specimen: blood, either unsorted or a sorted T cell fraction (not recorded which). The receptor source for this set is a male donor with ankylosing spondylitis.

The chain recombines TRBV7-2 with TRBJ1-5, with 8 bases identical to TRBD1. Germline loops: CDR1 SGHTA, CDR2 FQGNSA. The CDR3 length is 17 residues. V shed 5 bases, J shed 1 base, and the junction held 10 bases outside the gene matches. CDR3 loop: CASSTGQGEGSNQPQHF. CDR3 DNA: TGTGCCAGCAGCACCGGACAGGGCGAAGGAAGCAATCAGCCCCAGCATTTT.

This clonotype has at least ten counts. V usage is TRBV10-3 and J usage is TRBJ1-1; the D gene is possibly TRBD1 (6 bases). V was pared by 6 bases and J by 3 bases, with 14 bases between. Germline V gene lookup returns CDR1 ENHRY and CDR2 SYGVKD. The length of the CDR3 is 14 residues. CDR3 sequence reads: CAIRTGGADTEAFF. DNA for the CDR3: TGTGCCATCAGGACGGGGGGGGCAGACACTGAAGCTTTCTTT.

V is TRBV2 and J is TRBJ2-7; 8 positions agree with TRBD2. Germline-derived CDR1 and CDR2 are SNHLY and FYNNEI. This CDR3 has 16 amino acids. J was trimmed by 0 bases and V by 4 bases; bases with no gene match: 8. For the CDR3, the DNA is TGTGCCAGCAGTGGGGGTAGCGGGGCGTTCTCCTACGAGCAGTACTTC. This translates into CASSGGSGAFSYEQYF.

This clonotype showed up many times. The chain carries TRBV12-3 or TRBV12-4 and TRBJ2-5; D ambiguous. Deletions cut 4 bases from V and 5 bases from J, with 14 bases between. This CDR3 has 14 residues. The CDR3 here is CASSSGDPGETQYF. CDR3 DNA sequence: TGTGCCAGCAGTTCAGGAGACCCGGGTGAGACCCAGTACTTC.

In its sample, this clonotype was seen a few times. The chain recombines TRBV14 with TRBJ2-7, with 14 nucleotides matching TRBD2. The ends lost 6 bases at V and 5 bases at J; junction bases unmatched: 3. The CDR3 covers 14 residues. CDR1 is SGHDN and CDR2 is FVKESK in the germline V gene. The CDR3 reads CASRTSGGAHEQYF. CDR3 nucleotides: TGTGCCAGCAGGACTAGCGGGGGGGCCCACGAGCAGTACTTC.

This clonotype is a singleton in its sample. The chain employs TRBV6-2 or TRBV6-3 and TRBJ1-5; 8 bases are shared with TRBD1. The CDR3 extends over 14 amino acids. V was clipped by 6 bases and J by 10 bases; unmatched bases: 11. The V gene's germline CDR1 is MNHEY and CDR2 SVGEGT. CDR3 coding DNA: TGTGCCAGCAGGGTCGACAGGGGAGTTGGACCCCAGCATTTT. Translating it yields CASRVDRGVGPQHF.

J is TRBJ2-5 and V is TRBV5-1, with TRBD1 as a possible D gene (5 bases). Germline V gene data show CDR1 as SGHRS and CDR2 as YFSETQ. This CDR3 contains 15 residues. V was pared by 1 base and J by 1 base, with 11 bases between. This CDR3 reads CASSLMRQLQETQYF. The DNA of the CDR3 is TGCGCCAGCAGCTTGATGAGACAGCTCCAAGAGACCCAGTACTTC.

This clonotype has just a few counts. V and J are TRBV13 and TRBJ2-7, with D perhaps TRBD2 (6 bases). CDR3 size: 16 residues. Germline lookup yields CDR1 PRHDT and CDR2 FYEKMQ (reference sequence). With 0 bases removed from V and 0 bases from J, the gap between germline ends came to 12 bases. Here the CDR3 reads CASSLGAEGLSYEQYF. CDR3 bases: TGTGCCAGCAGCTTAGGAGCGGAGGGCCTCTCCTACGAGCAGTACTTC.

V gene TRBV20-1 combines with J gene TRBJ2-3, with TRBD2 identical over 16 bases. CDR1 is DFQATT and CDR2 is SNEGSKA in the germline V gene (reference sequence). Unmatched junction bases numbered 6, after V lost 2 bases and J lost 4 bases. The CDR3 covers 17 residues. CDR3 nucleotides: TGCAGTGCTAGATCGGGACTAGCGGGAGGGAGGGCAGATACGCAGTATTTT. Encoded protein: CSARSGLAGGRADTQYF.

This clonotype was seen only a few times. J is TRBJ2-1 and V is TRBV7-2; TRBD2 aligns across 9 bases. V dropped 3 bases and J dropped 7; count of bases not matched to a gene: 10. The CDR3 extends over 16 amino acids. Germline values: CDR1 SGHTA, CDR2 FQGNSA. The DNA for the CDR3 is TGTGCCAGCAGCTTTAGCGGGGGCCTCCGTGGGAATGAGCAGTTCTTC. As protein: CASSFSGGLRGNEQFF. Full variable domain (missing parts from reference TRBV7-2 and TRBJ2-1): GAGVSQSPSNKVTEKGKDVELRCDPISGHTALYWYRQSLGQGLEFLIYFQGNSAPDKSGLPSDRFSAERTGGSVSTLTIQRTQQEDSAVYLCASSFSGGLRGNEQFFGPGTRLTVL.

The V gene is TRBV20-1, the J gene TRBJ1-1; D gene unclear. Germline V gene lookup returns CDR1 DFQATT and CDR2 SNEGSKA (reference sequence). Trimming left V 4 bases short and J 5 bases short, with 14 bases between. The CDR3 consists of 13 residues. As DNA, the CDR3 is TGCAGTGCTATGGAGGGATTGGGGACTGAAGCTTTCTTT. This encodes CSAMEGLGTEAFF.

This clonotype was recorded a few times. CDR3 nucleotide sequence: TGTGCCAGCAGCCTGGGACACCACACAGATACGCAGTATTTT. It yields the protein CASSLGHHTDTQYF. The V gene is TRBV7-3, the J gene TRBJ2-3; D is possibly TRBD1 (6 bases). Germline V gene sequence: CDR1 SGHTA, CDR2 FQGTGA. The CDR3 totals 14 residues. The V end lost 5 bases, the J end lost 2 bases, and 11 bases lay between the germline ends.

Concerning this clonotype: Just one base apart from a much larger clone, this may be a read error. V usage is TRBV4-2 and J usage is TRBJ2-3; 11 bases align to TRBD2. V lost 1 base and J lost 4; bases outside the gene matches: 10. Per germline, CDR1 LGHNA and CDR2 YNFKEQ. The CDR3 sequence is 18 residues long. Written as DNA, the CDR3 is TGTGCCAGCAGCCAAGGACCAGGACTAGCGGGTAGGGCAGATACGCAGTATTTT. Protein: CASSQGPGLAGRADTQYF.

The chain links TRBV3-1 to TRBJ2-6; D might be TRBD1 or TRBD2, each matching 5 bases. From germline, CDR1 is LGHDT and CDR2 YNNKEL (reference sequence). The CDR3 contains 17 residues. V lost 1 base to trimming and J lost 4 bases, with 14 bases between them. The DNA of the CDR3 is TGTGCCAGCAGCCAAGGGGCCAAGGGGAGCGGGGCCAACGTCCTGACTTTC. Amino acids: CASSQGAKGSGANVLTF.

The table lists this clonotype with a few counts. The chain couples TRBV5-6 to TRBJ2-1; TRBD2 is a possible D gene (5 bases). This CDR3 region has 15 residues. Germline lookup yields CDR1 SGHDT and CDR2 YYEEEE. Trimming left V 5 bases short and J 6 bases short, with 18 bases between. CDR3 residues: CASSSEGKFINEQFF. The CDR3 nucleotides are TGTGCCAGCAGTTCAGAGGGCAAGTTTATCAATGAGCAGTTCTTC.

The chain combines TRBV3-1 with TRBJ2-3, with 12 bases fitting TRBD2. The ends lost 6 bases at V and 4 bases at J; junction bases unmatched: 5. The CDR3 has 15 residues. Germline V gene data show CDR1 as LGHDT and CDR2 as YNNKEL (reference sequence). CDR3: CASRLAGGYSDTQYF. CDR3 DNA: TGTGCCAGCAGACTAGCGGGGGGTTACTCAGATACGCAGTATTTT.

The CDR3 DNA reads as TGCAGTGCTAGTTCCCCAGAGCAGTTCTTC. This gives the protein CSASSPEQFF. The chain links TRBV20-1 to TRBJ2-1; no firm D call. CDR3 length: 10 residues. Trimming left V 3 bases short and J 10 bases short, with 7 bases between. Germline CDR1 reads DFQATT; CDR2 reads SNEGSKA (reference sequence).

This sequence joins TRBV7-9 and TRBJ1-2; 11 bases match TRBD1. The V and J ends lost 4 bases and 2 bases, in that order; junction bases with no gene match: 3. Germline loops: CDR1 SEHNR, CDR2 FQNEAQ (reference sequence). The CDR3 spans 15 residues. The CDR3 loop reads CASSSRTGGNYGYTF. CDR3 sequence (DNA): TGTGCCAGCAGCTCTAGGACAGGGGGCAACTATGGCTACACCTTC.